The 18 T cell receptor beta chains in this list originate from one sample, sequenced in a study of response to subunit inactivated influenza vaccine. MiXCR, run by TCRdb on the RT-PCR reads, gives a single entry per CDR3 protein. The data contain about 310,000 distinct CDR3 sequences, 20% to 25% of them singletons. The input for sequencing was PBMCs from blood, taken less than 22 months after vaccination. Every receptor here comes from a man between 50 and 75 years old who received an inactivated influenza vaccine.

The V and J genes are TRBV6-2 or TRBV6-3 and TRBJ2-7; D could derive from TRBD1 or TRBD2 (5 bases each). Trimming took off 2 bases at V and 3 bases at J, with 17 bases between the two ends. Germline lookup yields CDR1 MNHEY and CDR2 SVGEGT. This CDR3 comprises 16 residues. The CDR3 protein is CASSYRDGTTLYEQYF. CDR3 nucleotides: TGTGCCAGCAGTTACAGGGATGGGACGACTCTCTACGAGCAGTACTTC.

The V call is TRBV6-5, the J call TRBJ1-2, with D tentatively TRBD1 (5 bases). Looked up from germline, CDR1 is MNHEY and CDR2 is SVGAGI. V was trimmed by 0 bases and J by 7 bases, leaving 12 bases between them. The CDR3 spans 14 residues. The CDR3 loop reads CASSYSGRETGYTF. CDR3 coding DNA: TGTGCCAGCAGTTACTCTGGCAGGGAGACTGGCTACACCTTC.

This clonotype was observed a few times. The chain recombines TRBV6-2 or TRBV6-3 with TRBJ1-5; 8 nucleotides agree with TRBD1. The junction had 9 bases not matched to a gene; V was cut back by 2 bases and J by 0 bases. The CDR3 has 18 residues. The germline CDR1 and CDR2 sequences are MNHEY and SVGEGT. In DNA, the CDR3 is TGTGCCAGCAGTTACCGTCGACAGGGGAAATATAGCAATCAGCCCCAGCATTTT. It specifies CASSYRRQGKYSNQPQHF.

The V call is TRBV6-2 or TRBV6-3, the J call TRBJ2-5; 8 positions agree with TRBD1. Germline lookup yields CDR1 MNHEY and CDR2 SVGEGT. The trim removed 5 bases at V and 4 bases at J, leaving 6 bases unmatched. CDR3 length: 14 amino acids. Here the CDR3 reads CASSLGDRRETQYF. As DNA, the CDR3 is TGTGCCAGCAGTCTAGGGGACAGGAGAGAGACCCAGTACTTC.

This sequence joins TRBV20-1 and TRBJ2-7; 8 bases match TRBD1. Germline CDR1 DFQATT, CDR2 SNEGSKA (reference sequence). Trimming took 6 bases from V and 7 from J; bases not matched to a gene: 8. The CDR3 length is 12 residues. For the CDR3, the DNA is TGCAGTGCCAGGGGGCGGAATGAGGAGCAGTACTTC. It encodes CSARGRNEEQYF.

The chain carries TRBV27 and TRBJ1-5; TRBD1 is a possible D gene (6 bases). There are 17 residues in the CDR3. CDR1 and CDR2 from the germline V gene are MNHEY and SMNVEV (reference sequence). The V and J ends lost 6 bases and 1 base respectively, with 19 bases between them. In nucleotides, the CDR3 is TGTGCCAGCAGAATTACCCTCGGACAGCTAAGCAATCAGCCCCAGCATTTT. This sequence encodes CASRITLGQLSNQPQHF.

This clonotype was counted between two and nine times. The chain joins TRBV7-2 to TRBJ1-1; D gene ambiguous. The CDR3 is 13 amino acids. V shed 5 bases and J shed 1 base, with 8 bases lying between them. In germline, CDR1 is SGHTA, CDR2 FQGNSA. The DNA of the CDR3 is TGTGCCAGCAGCCCTGAGAGGAACACTGAAGCTTTCTTT. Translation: CASSPERNTEAFF.

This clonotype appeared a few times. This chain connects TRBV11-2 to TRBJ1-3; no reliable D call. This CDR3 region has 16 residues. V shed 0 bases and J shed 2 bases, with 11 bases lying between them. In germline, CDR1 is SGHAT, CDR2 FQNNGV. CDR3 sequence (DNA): TGTGCCAGCAGCTTAGAACAGACAAGAGCTGGAAACACCATATATTTT. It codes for CASSLEQTRAGNTIYF.

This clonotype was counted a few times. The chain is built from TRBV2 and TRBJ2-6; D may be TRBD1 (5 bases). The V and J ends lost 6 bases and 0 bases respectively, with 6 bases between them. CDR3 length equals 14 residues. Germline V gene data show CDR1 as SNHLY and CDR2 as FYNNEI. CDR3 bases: TGTGCCAGCAGGGACATCTCTGGGGCCAACGTCCTGACTTTC. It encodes CASRDISGANVLTF.

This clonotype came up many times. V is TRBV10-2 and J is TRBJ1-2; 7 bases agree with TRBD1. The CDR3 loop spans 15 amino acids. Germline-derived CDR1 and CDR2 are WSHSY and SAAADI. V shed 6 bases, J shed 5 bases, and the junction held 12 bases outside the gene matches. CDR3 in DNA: TGCGCCAGCAGCCAGACCTCGGGACAGATATATGGCTACACCTTC. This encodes CASSQTSGQIYGYTF.

CDR3 residues: CASSLQVGETQYF. In DNA form, the CDR3 reads TGTGCCAGCAGCTTGCAAGTGGGAGAGACCCAGTACTTC. The rearrangement uses TRBV5-5 and TRBJ2-5; no definite D call. Germline assignment: CDR1 SGHKS and CDR2 YYEKEE (reference sequence). The ends were cut back, 1 base at V and 4 bases at J, with 8 bases in the middle. The CDR3 contains 13 residues.

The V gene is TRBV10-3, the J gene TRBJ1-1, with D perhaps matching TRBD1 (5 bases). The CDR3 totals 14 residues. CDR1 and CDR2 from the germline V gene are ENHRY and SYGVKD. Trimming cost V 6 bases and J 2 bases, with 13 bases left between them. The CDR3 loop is CAISQTDPNTEAFF. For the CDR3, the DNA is TGTGCCATCAGCCAGACAGACCCCAACACTGAAGCTTTCTTT.

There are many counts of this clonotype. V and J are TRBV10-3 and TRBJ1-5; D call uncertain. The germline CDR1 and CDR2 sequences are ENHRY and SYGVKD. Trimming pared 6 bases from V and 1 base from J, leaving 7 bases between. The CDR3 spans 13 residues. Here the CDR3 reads CAISHQSNQPQHF. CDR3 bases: TGTGCCATCAGCCACCAGAGCAATCAGCCCCAGCATTTT.

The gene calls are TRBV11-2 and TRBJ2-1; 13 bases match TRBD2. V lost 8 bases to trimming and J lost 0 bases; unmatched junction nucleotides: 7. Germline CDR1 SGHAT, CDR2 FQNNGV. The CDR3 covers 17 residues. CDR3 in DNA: TGTGCCAGCGCGGGACTAGCGGGGCCCTTCTCCTACAATGAGCAGTTCTTC. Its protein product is CASAGLAGPFSYNEQFF.

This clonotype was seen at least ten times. The CDR3 region has the DNA TGTGCCAGCAGTATTGTCGACATGATGAACACTGAAGCTTTCTTT. It yields the protein CASSIVDMMNTEAFF. The genes are TRBV6-2 or TRBV6-3 and TRBJ1-1; D ambiguous. Germline CDR1 reads MNHEY; CDR2 reads SVGEGT. V dropped 5 bases and J dropped 0 bases, with 13 bases sitting between them. The CDR3 runs to 15 residues.

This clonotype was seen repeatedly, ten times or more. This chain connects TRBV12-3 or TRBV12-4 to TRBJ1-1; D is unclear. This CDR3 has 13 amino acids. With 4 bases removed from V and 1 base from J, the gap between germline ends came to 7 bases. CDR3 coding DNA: TGTGCCAGCAGTTACTTAGGGAACACTGAAGCTTTCTTT. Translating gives CASSYLGNTEAFF.

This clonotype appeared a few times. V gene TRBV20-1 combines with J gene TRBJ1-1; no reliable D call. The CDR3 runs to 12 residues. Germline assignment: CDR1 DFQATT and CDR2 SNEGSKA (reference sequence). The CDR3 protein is CRAQRVNTEAFF. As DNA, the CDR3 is TGCAGGGCCCAGAGGGTGAACACTGAAGCTTTCTTT.

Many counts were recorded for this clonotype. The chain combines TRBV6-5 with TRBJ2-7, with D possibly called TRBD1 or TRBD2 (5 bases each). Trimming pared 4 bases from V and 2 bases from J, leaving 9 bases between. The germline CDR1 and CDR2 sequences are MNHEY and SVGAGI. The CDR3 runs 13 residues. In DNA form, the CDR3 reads TGTGCCAGCAGTTGGGGACGGACCTACGAGCAGTACTTC. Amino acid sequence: CASSWGRTYEQYF.